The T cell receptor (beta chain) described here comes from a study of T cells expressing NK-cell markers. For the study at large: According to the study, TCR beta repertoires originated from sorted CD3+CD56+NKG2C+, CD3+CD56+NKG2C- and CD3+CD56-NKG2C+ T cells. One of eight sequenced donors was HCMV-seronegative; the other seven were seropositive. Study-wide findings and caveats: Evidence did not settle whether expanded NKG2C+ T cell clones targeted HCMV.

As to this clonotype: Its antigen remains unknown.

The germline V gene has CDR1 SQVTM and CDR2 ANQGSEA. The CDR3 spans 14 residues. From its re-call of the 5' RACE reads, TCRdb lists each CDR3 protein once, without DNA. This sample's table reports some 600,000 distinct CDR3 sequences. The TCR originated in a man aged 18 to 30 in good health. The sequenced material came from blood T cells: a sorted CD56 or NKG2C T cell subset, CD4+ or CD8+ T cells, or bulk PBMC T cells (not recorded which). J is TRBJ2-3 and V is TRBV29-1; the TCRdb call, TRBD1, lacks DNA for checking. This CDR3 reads CSVLPGGAGDTQYF.